This entry lists 15 T cell receptor beta chains sequenced from one sample in a study of T cell responses to AZD1222 COVID-19 vaccine. The protocol was immunoSEQ multiplex PCR, while the TCRdb copy is restricted to in-frame clones and leaves out a portion. The sample includes around 130,000 clones, about 85% of them seen just once. The material sequenced was peripheral blood, taken on day 0 of AZD1222 vaccination. The origin of the receptors is an adult in good health.

The rearrangement links TRBV11-3 to TRBJ2-3; perhaps TRBD2 as D (7 bases). V lost 3 bases and J 1 base, leaving 11 bases between the germline ends. CDR1 and CDR2 from the germline V gene are SGHNT and YENEEA. There are 15 residues in the CDR3. The CDR3 region has the DNA TGTGCCAGCAGCTTTGGCGGGGGCCGCACAGATACGCAGTATTTT. It yields the protein CASSFGGGRTDTQYF.

This sequence joins TRBV6-4 and TRBJ2-3; 7 positions match TRBD2. The V gene's germline CDR1 is MRHNA and CDR2 SNTAGT. This CDR3 spans 14 amino acids. V was pared by 5 bases and J by 5 bases, with 7 bases of the junction left unmatched. The CDR3 reads CASSISRGIDTQYF. Written as DNA, the CDR3 is TGTGCCAGCAGTATATCGCGGGGGATAGATACGCAGTATTTT.

The genes are TRBV7-9 and TRBJ2-5; no definite D call. This CDR3 has 11 amino acids. The germline gives CDR1 SEHNR, CDR2 FQNEAQ (reference sequence). Deletions cut 2 bases from V and 2 bases from J, with 0 bases between. CDR3 region: CASSLQETQYF. CDR3 DNA: TGTGCCAGCAGCTTACAAGAGACCCAGTACTTC.

The chain employs TRBV19 and TRBJ2-7; a weak D match, TRBD1 (5 bases). V lost 3 bases and J lost 0, with 15 bases in between. CDR1 LNHDA and CDR2 SQIVND come from the germline V gene (reference sequence). This CDR3 spans 16 amino acids. CDR3 bases: TGTGCCAGTAGTATTGGGGCGGCGATAAGCTCCTACGAGCAGTACTTC. Protein sequence: CASSIGAAISSYEQYF.

The sample holds one count of this clone. V usage is TRBV6-5 and J usage is TRBJ1-4; D remains unclear. The CDR3 is 14 residues long. Germline V gene data show CDR1 as MNHEY and CDR2 as SVGAGI. Trimming shortened V by 2 bases and J by 5 bases, and 9 bases separated the two germline ends. The CDR3 coding sequence is TGTGCCAGCAGTTACCGGCATGCCAATGAAAAACTGTTTTTT. Protein: CASSYRHANEKLFF.

V and J are TRBV5-8 and TRBJ2-2; possibly TRBD1 for D (6 bases). Germline loops: CDR1 SGHTS, CDR2 YDEGEE. CDR3 length equals 15 residues. Trimming shortened V by 3 bases and J by 4 bases, and 13 bases separated the two germline ends. CDR3 bases: TGTGCCAGCAGCTCCACAGGGTTGTCCACCGGGGAGCTGTTTTTT. As protein: CASSSTGLSTGELFF. The full variable domain, with the rest looked up from reference TRBV5-8 and TRBJ2-2, is EAGVTQSPTHLIKTRGQQATLRCSPISGHTSVYWYQQALGLGLQFLLWYDEGEERNRGNFPPRFSGRQFPNYSSELNVNALELEDSALYLCASSSTGLSTGELFFGEGSRLTVL.

J is TRBJ1-3 and V is TRBV2, with D possibly matching TRBD1 (5 bases). The CDR3 runs 14 residues. CDR1 and CDR2 from the germline V gene are SNHLY and FYNNEI. V was cut by 5 bases and J by 1 base, with 9 bases left in between. CDR3 coding DNA: TGTGCCAGCAGTAAGACAGCTTCTGGAAACACCATATATTTT. Its translation is CASSKTASGNTIYF.

The rearrangement links TRBV9 to TRBJ2-1; D may be TRBD1 (6 bases). V was pared by 2 bases and J by 6 bases, with 18 bases between. CDR3 size: 16 residues. CDR1 and CDR2 (germline): SGDLS, YYNGEE. The CDR3 loop reads CASSVRGAGPVNEQFF. CDR3 DNA sequence: TGTGCCAGCAGCGTCAGGGGAGCTGGACCAGTCAATGAGCAGTTCTTC.

This sequence joins TRBV7-3 and TRBJ2-2, with TRBD1 matching over 8 bases. This CDR3 region has 17 residues. Germline-derived CDR1 and CDR2 are SGHTA and FQGTGA. V was clipped by 5 bases and J by 5 bases; unmatched bases: 13. The CDR3 DNA is TGTGCCAGCAGCCCCAGAACAACAGGGGGTGGTACCGGGGAGCTGTTTTTT. Its translation is CASSPRTTGGGTGELFF. The whole variable domain, remainder taken from reference TRBV7-3 and TRBJ2-2, is GAGVSQTPSNKVTEKGKYVELRCDPISGHTALYWYRQSLGQGPEFLIYFQGTGAADDSGLPNDRFFAVRPEGSVSTLKIQRTERGDSAVYLCASSPRTTGGGTGELFFGEGSRLTVL.

The chain couples TRBV7-9 to TRBJ2-1; D is ambiguous. Trimming cost V 4 bases and J 1 base, with 5 bases left between them. Germline CDR1 reads SEHNR; CDR2 reads FQNEAQ (reference sequence). This CDR3 contains 13 residues. This CDR3 reads CASSSTSYNEQFF. The CDR3 region has the DNA TGTGCCAGCAGCTCTACATCCTACAATGAGCAGTTCTTC.

This clone was observed once. The chain has TRBV28 and TRBJ1-5; tentatively, D is TRBD1 (6 bases). The germline V gene has CDR1 MDHEN and CDR2 SYDVKM. Trimming took 5 bases from V and 0 from J, leaving 14 bases between them. This CDR3 comprises 16 residues. This CDR3 is CASSQLTGSSNQPQHF. DNA of the CDR3: TGTGCCAGCAGTCAGTTAACAGGGAGTAGCAATCAGCCCCAGCATTTT. The full variable domain, in which reference TRBV28 and TRBJ1-5 provide the parts outside the CDR3, is DVKVTQSSRYLVKRTGEKVFLECVQDMDHENMFWYRQDPGLGLRLIYFSYDVKMKEKGDIPEGYSVSREKKERFSLILESASTNQTSMYLCASSQLTGSSNQPQHFGDGTRLSIL.

This chain connects TRBV5-5 to TRBJ1-6; D is unclear. Germline assignment: CDR1 SGHKS and CDR2 YYEKEE (reference sequence). The CDR3 loop spans 15 amino acids. V shed 0 bases and J shed 6 bases, with 10 bases lying between them. The DNA of the CDR3 is TGTGCCAGCAGCTTGGGCGGGGATAGTAATTCACCCCTCCACTTT. Translation: CASSLGGDSNSPLHF. Based on the CDR3 plus reference TRBV5-5 and TRBJ1-6, the full variable domain is DAGVTQSPTHLIKTRGQQVTLRCSPISGHKSVSWYQQVLGQGPQFIFQYYEKEERGRGNFPDRFSARQFPNYSSELNVNALLLGDSALYLCASSLGGDSNSPLHFGNGTRLTVT.

This clone was found once. Here the CDR3 reads CASSPRQANTGELFF. The CDR3 region has the DNA TGTGCCAGCAGCCCCAGGCAGGCAAACACCGGGGAGCTGTTTTTT. This rearrangement joins TRBV5-4 to TRBJ2-2; D remains ambiguous. The CDR3 covers 15 residues. Germline V gene lookup returns CDR1 SGHNT and CDR2 YYREEE (reference sequence). The germline V and J ends were trimmed by 4 bases and 2 bases, with 12 bases remaining between them.

V usage is TRBV24-1 and J usage is TRBJ1-2, with D unclear. V was shortened by 4 bases and J by 5 bases, with 7 bases between the two germline ends. Germline V gives CDR1 KGHDR, CDR2 SFDVKD. CDR3 length equals 12 residues. The CDR3 DNA reads TGTGCCACCAGTGACTCGGGGTATGGCTACACCTTC. It is translated as CATSDSGYGYTF.

This clone has only one observation. The chain uses TRBV7-9 and TRBJ1-1; D is uncertain. Germline lookup yields CDR1 SEHNR and CDR2 FQNEAQ (reference sequence). The CDR3 extends over 14 amino acids. The germline V and J ends were trimmed by 5 bases and 5 bases, with 15 bases remaining between them. CDR3 sequence: CASSNPGRGTEAFF. The CDR3 DNA follows: TGTGCCAGCAGCAACCCGGGCCGTGGGACTGAAGCTTTCTTT.